The rows below give T cell receptor beta chains drawn from one sample of a study of OX40 agonist ivuxolimab in advanced cancers. Here immunoSEQ multiplex PCR was the method, and the copy in TCRdb shows in-frame clones only, minus some. The sample has about 110,000 clones, more than 85% seen once; the top ten hold around 0.61%. Sequenced here: CD4+ or CD8+ T cells sorted from blood, sampled in a trial of the OX40 agonist ivuxolimab. Source of these receptors: an adult with an advanced solid tumor such as melanoma, head and neck, liver or kidney cancer. Both conserved end residues are part of each CDR3. Only some rows state a clone size, as once, few, many or a class for expanded clones.

v_call: TRBV4-2
j_call: TRBJ2-3
clone_size: -
cdr3_aa: CASSQVSLRRLEADTQYF

v_call: TRBV29-1
j_call: TRBJ2-5
clone_size: -
cdr3_aa: CSVEVTGATYQETQYF

v_call: TRBV5-1
j_call: TRBJ1-6
clone_size: -
cdr3_aa: CASSQEPGPSPLHF

v_call: TRBV29-1
j_call: TRBJ2-7
clone_size: -
cdr3_aa: CSVEDYAGGEQYF

v_call: TRBV7-9
j_call: TRBJ2-7
clone_size: -
cdr3_aa: CASSLVRDPREQYF

v_call: TRBV27
j_call: TRBJ2-2
clone_size: -
cdr3_aa: CASSLGGTSGRARTGELFF

v_call: TRBV29-1
j_call: TRBJ1-1
clone_size: -
cdr3_aa: CSVEGMALHEAFF

v_call: TRBV11-2
j_call: TRBJ2-7
clone_size: -
cdr3_aa: CASSSNRGRGPYEQYF

v_call: TRBV27
j_call: TRBJ2-3
clone_size: -
cdr3_aa: CASSLYPGLAGRTDTQYF

v_call: TRBV6-5
j_call: TRBJ2-3
clone_size: -
cdr3_aa: CASRILAGFTDTQYF

v_call: TRBV29-1
j_call: TRBJ2-7
clone_size: -
cdr3_aa: CSVALTSGGLYEQYF

v_call: TRBV11-2
j_call: TRBJ1-1
clone_size: -
cdr3_aa: CASSSQPGRGNTEAFF

v_call: TRBV4-1
j_call: TRBJ2-1
clone_size: -
cdr3_aa: CASSQDRAGLYNEQFF

v_call: TRBV15
j_call: TRBJ1-6
clone_size: -
cdr3_aa: CATSREQGAGSPLHF

v_call: TRBV5-4
j_call: TRBJ2-1
clone_size: -
cdr3_aa: CASSLRTGSYNGQFF

v_call: TRBV5-1
j_call: TRBJ1-2
clone_size: -
cdr3_aa: CASSPTPGQGDGYTF

v_call: TRBV7-3
j_call: TRBJ2-2
clone_size: -
cdr3_aa: CASSFSGVTGELFF

v_call: TRBV6-1
j_call: TRBJ2-3
clone_size: -
cdr3_aa: CASGPSGRATDTQYF

v_call: TRBV7-9
j_call: TRBJ1-1
clone_size: few
cdr3_aa: CASSLRGTNTEAFF

v_call: TRBV29-1
j_call: TRBJ1-5
clone_size: -
cdr3_aa: CSVATTGSNQPQHF

v_call: TRBV27
j_call: TRBJ2-2
clone_size: -
cdr3_aa: CASTAGTGGGDTGELFF

v_call: TRBV19
j_call: TRBJ1-5
clone_size: few
cdr3_aa: CASSIIGGTDDNQPQHF

v_call: TRBV10-1
j_call: TRBJ1-1
clone_size: -
cdr3_aa: CASSLSRDSTEAFF

v_call: TRBV5-1
j_call: TRBJ2-6
clone_size: -
cdr3_aa: CASSMDETGANVLTF

v_call: TRBV2
j_call: TRBJ2-3
clone_size: few
cdr3_aa: CASRGQTTSDTQYF

v_call: TRBV6-5
j_call: TRBJ1-5
clone_size: -
cdr3_aa: CASSQNLLSNQPQHF

v_call: TRBV9
j_call: TRBJ1-6
clone_size: -
cdr3_aa: CASSVTGVNSPLHF

v_call: TRBV19
j_call: TRBJ1-5
clone_size: -
cdr3_aa: CASSRPGQGARSNQPQHF

v_call: TRBV5-4
j_call: TRBJ2-5
clone_size: -
cdr3_aa: CASSLVQETQYF

v_call: TRBV6-5
j_call: TRBJ2-7
clone_size: -
cdr3_aa: CASREGPSSYEQYF

v_call: TRBV13
j_call: TRBJ2-7
clone_size: -
cdr3_aa: CASSLGGGSGYEQYF

v_call: TRBV7-8
j_call: TRBJ2-1
clone_size: -
cdr3_aa: CASSLASSARFF

v_call: TRBV10-2
j_call: TRBJ2-1
clone_size: -
cdr3_aa: CASSGAGSSYNEQFF

v_call: TRBV10-1
j_call: TRBJ1-1
clone_size: -
cdr3_aa: CASRDRLNTEAFF

v_call: TRBV25-1
j_call: TRBJ2-5
clone_size: -
cdr3_aa: CASSPSTDPETQYF

v_call: TRBV28
j_call: TRBJ2-7
clone_size: once
cdr3_aa: CASNPAGAYYEQYF

v_call: TRBV11-2
j_call: TRBJ2-1
clone_size: -
cdr3_aa: CASNRAGGYNEQFF

v_call: TRBV6-5
j_call: TRBJ1-4
clone_size: few
cdr3_aa: CASSYGSRNEKLFF

v_call: TRBV6-1
j_call: TRBJ1-1
clone_size: -
cdr3_aa: CASSTGQGASEAFF

v_call: TRBV15
j_call: TRBJ2-7
clone_size: -
cdr3_aa: CATSSDFYEQYF

v_call: TRBV29-1
j_call: TRBJ2-1
clone_size: -
cdr3_aa: CSLESSYNEQFF

v_call: TRBV18
j_call: TRBJ1-4
clone_size: -
cdr3_aa: CASSPALDEKLFF

v_call: TRBV19
j_call: TRBJ1-5
clone_size: -
cdr3_aa: CASSALGGANQPQHF

v_call: TRBV7-9
j_call: TRBJ1-5
clone_size: once
cdr3_aa: CASSPQGNNQPQHF

v_call: TRBV23-1
j_call: TRBJ2-7
clone_size: -
cdr3_aa: CASSQLSGRNLYEQYF

v_call: TRBV19
j_call: TRBJ1-4
clone_size: once
cdr3_aa: CATAGQGAWYEKLFF

v_call: TRBV18
j_call: TRBJ1-4
clone_size: -
cdr3_aa: CASSPPAGGEKLFF

v_call: TRBV5-1
j_call: TRBJ2-3
clone_size: -
cdr3_aa: CASSLDGVGTQYF

v_call: TRBV13
j_call: TRBJ1-2
clone_size: once
cdr3_aa: CASRWDPYGYTF